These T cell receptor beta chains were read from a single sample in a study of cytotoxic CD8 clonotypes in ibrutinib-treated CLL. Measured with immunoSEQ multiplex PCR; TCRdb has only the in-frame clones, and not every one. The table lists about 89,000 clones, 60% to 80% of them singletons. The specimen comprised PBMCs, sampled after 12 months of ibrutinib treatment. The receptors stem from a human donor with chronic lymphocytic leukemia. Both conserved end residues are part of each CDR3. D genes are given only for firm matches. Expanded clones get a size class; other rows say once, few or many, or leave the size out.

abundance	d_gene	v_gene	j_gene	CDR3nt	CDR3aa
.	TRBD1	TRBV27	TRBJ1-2	TGTGCCAGCAGTTTAGAGGGCAGGGGGAACTATGGCTACACCTTC	CASSLEGRGNYGYTF
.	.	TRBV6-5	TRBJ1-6	TGTGCCAGCCGAACAACAGGGAATTCACCCCTCCACTTT	CASRTTGNSPLHF
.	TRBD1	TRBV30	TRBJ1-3	TGTGCCTGGAGTGCCCCGGACAGGGACGGAAACACCATATATTTT	CAWSAPDRDGNTIYF
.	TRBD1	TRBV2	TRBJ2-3	TGTGCCAGCACCCAAACACAGGGGCCAGATACGCAGTATTTT	CASTQTQGPDTQYF
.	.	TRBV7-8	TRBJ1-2	TGTGCCAGCAGCACACACTACGACGGTAACTATGGCTACACCTTC	CASSTHYDGNYGYTF
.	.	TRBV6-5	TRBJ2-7	TGTGCCAGCAGTTATTCAGACAGCTCCTACGAGCAGTACTTC	CASSYSDSSYEQYF
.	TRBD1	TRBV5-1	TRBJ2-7	TGCGCCAGCAGCTTGGCATTGGTGAAGACAGGGGGCTTCTACGAGCAGTACTTC	CASSLALVKTGGFYEQYF
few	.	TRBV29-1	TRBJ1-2	TGCAGCGTTGATAAGAGCGATGGCTACACCTTC	CSVDKSDGYTF
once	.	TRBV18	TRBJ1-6	TGTGCCAGCTCTACGGGTTCGGACTCACCCCTCCACTTT	CASSTGSDSPLHF
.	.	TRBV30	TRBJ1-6	TGTGCCTGGAAAGCAGGGGAGTATCCACCCCTCCACTTT	CAWKAGEYPPLHF
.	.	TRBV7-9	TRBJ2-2	TGTGCCAGCAGCCCAAGTGCCGGGGAGCTGTTTTTT	CASSPSAGELFF
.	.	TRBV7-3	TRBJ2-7	TGTGCCAGCAGCGCAATCGCGGTTGGGGAGCAGTACTTC	CASSAIAVGEQYF
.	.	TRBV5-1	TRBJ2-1	TGCGCCAGCAGCTTGGTACTATCAGGGGACAATGAGCAGTTCTTC	CASSLVLSGDNEQFF
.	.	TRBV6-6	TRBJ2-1	TGTGCCAGCAGGCCGGCCAGCGGTAATGAACAGTTCTTC	CASRPASGNEQFF
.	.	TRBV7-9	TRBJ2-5	TGTGCCAGCAGCCCCCCTCCGGGGAGTCAAGAGACCCAGTACTTC	CASSPPPGSQETQYF
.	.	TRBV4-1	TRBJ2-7	TGCGCCAGCAGCCAAGTAGGGCCAGGAGCCTACGAGCAGTACTTC	CASSQVGPGAYEQYF
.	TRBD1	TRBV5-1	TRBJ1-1	TGCGCCAGCAGCTTGGAGGGGGCGCGGAACACTGAAGCTTTCTTT	CASSLEGARNTEAFF
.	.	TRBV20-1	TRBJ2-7	TGCAGTGCTTCTGACGGATTCGAGCAGTACTTC	CSASDGFEQYF
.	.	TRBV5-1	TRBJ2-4	TGCGCCAGCAGCTTATTTCCGGATGCCAAAAACATTCAGTACTTC	CASSLFPDAKNIQYF
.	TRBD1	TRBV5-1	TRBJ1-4	TGCGCCAGCAGCTTCACAGGGGCAGGGGAAAAACTGTTTTTT	CASSFTGAGEKLFF
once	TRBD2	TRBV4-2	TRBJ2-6	TGTGCCAGCAGCCAAGATCAGCAGCGGGGGGTTCACTCTGGGGCCAACGTCCTGACTTTC	CASSQDQQRGVHSGANVLTF
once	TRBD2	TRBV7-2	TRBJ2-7	TGTGCCAGCAGCTCAGGGACTATTGGGATTTACGAGCAGTACTTC	CASSSGTIGIYEQYF
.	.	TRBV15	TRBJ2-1	TGTGCCACCAGCAGAGATCGTCAGGGAGACAATGAGCAGTTCTTC	CATSRDRQGDNEQFF
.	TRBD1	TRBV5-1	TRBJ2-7	TGCGCCAGCAGCGTGGACAGGGGGAGCGAGCAGTACTTC	CASSVDRGSEQYF
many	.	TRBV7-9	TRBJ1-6	TGTGCCAGCACCATACAGGATGGCCCCCTCCACTTT	CASTIQDGPLHF
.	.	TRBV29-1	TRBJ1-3	TGCAGCGTGGCAGGGGTCTCTGGAAACACCATATATTTT	CSVAGVSGNTIYF
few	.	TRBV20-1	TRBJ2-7	TGCAGTGCTAGTAAGCACGAGCAGTACTTC	CSASKHEQYF
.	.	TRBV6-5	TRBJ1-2	TGTGCCAGCAGCCCCTTGGGGGGAAACTATGGCTACACCTTC	CASSPLGGNYGYTF
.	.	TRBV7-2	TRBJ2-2	TGTGCCAGCAGCCGGCACGGCACCGGGGAGCTGTTTTTT	CASSRHGTGELFF
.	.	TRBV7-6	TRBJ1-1	TGTGCCAGCAGCTTAGCGGGGGGGAACACTGAAGCTTTCTTT	CASSLAGGNTEAFF
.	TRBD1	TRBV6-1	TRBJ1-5	TGTGCCAGCAGAGACACAGGGGTGGGAGGGGAGCCCCAGCATTTT	CASRDTGVGGEPQHF
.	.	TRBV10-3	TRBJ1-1	TGTGCCATCAGTGATAAAGACCCACCTGAAGCTTTCTTT	CAISDKDPPEAFF
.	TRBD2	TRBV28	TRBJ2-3	TGTGCCAGCAGTGCGATTATTTCGACTAGCGGGGGTCGGAGTACGCAGTATTTT	CASSAIISTSGGRSTQYF
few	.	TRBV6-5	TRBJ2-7	TGTGCCAGCAGGCGGGACACCACTAACTACGAGCAGTACTTC	CASRRDTTNYEQYF
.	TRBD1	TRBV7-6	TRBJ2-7	TGTGCCAGCAGCTTAGGGACAGGTCCCTCCTACGAGCAGTACTTC	CASSLGTGPSYEQYF
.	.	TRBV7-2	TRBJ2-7	TGTGCCAGCAGCTTAGTTCCTGCCAGCAACGAGCAGTACTTC	CASSLVPASNEQYF
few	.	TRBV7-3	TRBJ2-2	TGTGCCAGCAGCTATCAGGGGTTCGGGGAGCTGTTTTTT	CASSYQGFGELFF
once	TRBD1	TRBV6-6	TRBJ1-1	TGTGCCAGCAGGGGGACAGGGGTATACACTGAAGCTTTCTTT	CASRGTGVYTEAFF
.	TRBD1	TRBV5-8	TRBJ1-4	TGTGCCAGCAGCTCCGGGACAGGGTATGAAAAACTGTTTTTT	CASSSGTGYEKLFF
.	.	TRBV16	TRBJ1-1	TGTGCCAGCAGCCAACAATCGGCGCTCGGGGCTTTCTTT	CASSQQSALGAFF